This T cell receptor (beta chain) was captured by sequencing in a study of blood T cell repertoires in COVID-19. Study at large: Specimens from acute and convalescent COVID-19 originated in the United States, Italy and Spain.

CDR3 length: 14 amino acids. CDR1 is SGHAT and CDR2 is FQNNGV in the germline V gene. V shed 4 bases and J shed 2 bases, with 9 bases lying between them. The protocol was immunoSEQ multiplex PCR, while the TCRdb copy is restricted to in-frame clones and leaves out a portion. The repertoire includes more than 200,000 clones, approximately 89% of them detected once, and 3.5% to 4% sits in the top ten. Material: PBMCs or T cells enriched from blood (not recorded which). The source is a woman aged 30 to 39 with acute COVID-19. The V gene is TRBV11-2, the J gene TRBJ2-1; no firm D call. In DNA form, the CDR3 reads TGTGCCAGCAGCTCCCGACTGGCCTACAATGAGCAGTTCTTC. Residues: CASSSRLAYNEQFF.